One and the same sample provided the 17 T cell receptor beta chains below, sequenced in a study of blood T cell repertoires in COVID-19. Some clones are missing from TCRdb's copy, which holds only in-frame ones; the method was immunoSEQ multiplex PCR. There are hundreds of thousands of clones in the sample; 83% occur only once, and 2% to 3% lies in the top ten. Input material: peripheral blood. The receptors originated from a middle-aged woman with active or convalescent COVID-19.

This chain uses TRBV21-1 with TRBJ1-4; the table names TRBD1, a call not compared with the DNA. TRBV21-1 counts as a pseudogene. The CDR3 totals 18 residues. The CDR3 bases are TGTGCCAGCAGCAAAGCTGGGGGCAGGCGGCCGGCTCGTGAAAAACTGTTTTTT. It specifies CASSKAGGRRPAREKLFF.

In its sample, this clone was seen a few times. V usage is TRBV10-3 and J usage is TRBJ2-7; tentatively, D is TRBD2 (6 bases). The length of the CDR3 is 17 residues. Trimming took off 9 bases at V and 4 bases at J, with 28 bases between the two ends. The V gene's germline CDR1 is ENHRY and CDR2 SYGVKD. The CDR3 is CAIDSGRMGGSGYEQYF. CDR3 DNA sequence: TGTGCCATTGATTCAGGAAGGATGGGCGGAAGCGGGTACGAGCAGTACTTC.

The chain employs TRBV10-2 and TRBJ2-1, with D perhaps TRBD2 (6 bases). The CDR3 extends over 12 amino acids. The germline V and J ends were trimmed by 7 bases and 9 bases, with 13 bases remaining between them. Per germline, CDR1 WSHSY and CDR2 SAAADI. CDR3 region: CASTRGSREQFF. CDR3 DNA: TGCGCCAGCACCCGGGGGAGTCGTGAGCAGTTCTTC.

This chain uses TRBV19 with TRBJ1-2; TRBD1 matches 7 bases. Germline CDR1 is LNHDA and CDR2 is SQIVND (reference sequence). V dropped 5 bases and J dropped 0; count of bases not matched to a gene: 18. The CDR3 extends over 19 amino acids. The CDR3 region has the DNA TGTGCCAGTAGTCTGCTTATTGAGACAGGGCCCACTTCTAACTATGGCTACACCTTC. This codes for CASSLLIETGPTSNYGYTF.

This clone was recorded only once. This chain uses TRBV14 with TRBJ1-2; the D is unclear. This CDR3 region has 15 residues. Germline lookup yields CDR1 SGHDN and CDR2 FVKESK. V gave up 1 base and J gave up 0 bases, with 9 bases separating them. The CDR3 DNA follows: TGTGCCAGCAGCCAAGGGCAGATGCCTAACTATGGCTACACCTTC. It codes for CASSQGQMPNYGYTF.

This clone was seen more than once but under ten times. The chain carries TRBV24-1 and TRBJ1-2; 7 bases map to TRBD1. The CDR3 length is 15 residues. The V segment lost 6 bases and the J segment 2 bases; nucleotides outside the gene matches: 8. Germline V gives CDR1 KGHDR, CDR2 SFDVKD. The DNA for the CDR3 is TGTGCCACCAGTTCCGACACAGGGGTCAACTATGGCTACACCTTC. It yields the protein CATSSDTGVNYGYTF.

This rearrangement joins TRBV11-3 to TRBJ2-1; D is perhaps TRBD2 (7 bases). Trimming removed 2 bases from V and 5 bases from J, with 16 bases in between. Germline V gene lookup returns CDR1 SGHNT and CDR2 YENEEA. This CDR3 contains 16 residues. The CDR3 bases are TGTGCCAGCAGCTTATTATCAGGGCGGGGGCACAATGAGCAGTTCTTC. Residues: CASSLLSGRGHNEQFF.

The chain couples TRBV7-6 to TRBJ1-2, with TRBD1 matching 10 bases. The ends lost 5 bases at V and 3 bases at J; junction bases unmatched: 12. The CDR3 contains 17 residues. Germline V lookup: CDR1 SGHVS, CDR2 FNYEAQ. The CDR3 DNA reads as TGTGCCAGCAGCACCGCCGGTGGGACAGGGGACGACTATGGCTACACCTTC. Translating it yields CASSTAGGTGDDYGYTF.

The chain recombines TRBV7-8 with TRBJ1-6, with 9 nucleotides matching TRBD1. Germline V gene lookup returns CDR1 SGHVS and CDR2 FQNEAQ. The CDR3 is made up of 16 amino acids. V dropped 2 bases and J dropped 7; count of bases not matched to a gene: 6. The CDR3 sequence is CASSLPDRGENSPLHF. The DNA for the CDR3 is TGTGCCAGCAGCTTACCGGACAGGGGTGAAAATTCACCCCTCCACTTT.

This chain connects TRBV12-5 to TRBJ1-2; weak D call: TRBD1 (5 bases). The ends were cut back, 2 bases at V and 7 bases at J, with 5 bases in the middle. Germline V gives CDR1 LGHNT, CDR2 FRNRAP. The CDR3 sequence is 11 residues long. The CDR3, as DNA: TGTGCTAGTGGTTTGACAGGTGGCTACACCTTC. Encoded protein: CASGLTGGYTF.

The gene calls are TRBV30 and TRBJ2-7; D gene ambiguous. Per the germline V gene, CDR1 is GTSNPN and CDR2 is SVGIG (reference sequence). CDR3 size: 14 residues. The V end was cut by 0 bases, the J end by 4 bases, with 13 bases between. This chain's CDR3 is CAWSVSWAIYEQYF. DNA of the CDR3: TGTGCCTGGAGTGTATCCTGGGCTATATACGAGCAGTACTTC.

The V and J genes are TRBV28 and TRBJ1-2; possibly TRBD1 for D (6 bases). Germline V CDR1 and CDR2: MDHEN, SYDVKM. CDR3 length equals 13 residues. Trimming shortened V by 3 bases and J by 8 bases, and 13 bases separated the two germline ends. The DNA for the CDR3 is TGTGCCAGCAGTTTGGGGGGGCTTTACGGCTACACCTTC. It codes for CASSLGGLYGYTF.

J is TRBJ2-7 and V is TRBV5-1; D gene unclear. V lost 0 bases, J lost 4 bases, and 8 bases lay in between. From germline, CDR1 is SGHRS and CDR2 YFSETQ. CDR3 length: 13 amino acids. CDR3 coding DNA: TGCGCCAGCAGCTTGGGAGTCGCTTACGAGCAGTACTTC. This codes for CASSLGVAYEQYF.

The chain uses TRBV6-1 and TRBJ2-7; TRBD2 agrees at 8 bases. V lost 1 base to trimming and J lost 0 bases; unmatched junction nucleotides: 11. CDR3 length: 18 amino acids. Germline V gene data show CDR1 as MNHNS and CDR2 as SASEGT. Here the CDR3 DNA reads TGTGCCAGCAGTGAAGGGGTCCTCTCGGGAGGGATCTCCTACGAGCAGTACTTC. Residues: CASSEGVLSGGISYEQYF.

V usage is TRBV5-1 and J usage is TRBJ2-2, with TRBD1 identical over 9 bases. The length of the CDR3 is 16 residues. V dropped 3 bases and J dropped 4; count of bases not matched to a gene: 7. Germline-derived CDR1 and CDR2 are SGHRS and YFSETQ. The CDR3 DNA sequence: TGCGCCAGCAGCTCCCCGGGACAGGGACCCACCGGGGAGCTGTTTTTT. Protein sequence: CASSSPGQGPTGELFF.

The chain links TRBV6-5 to TRBJ1-1, with TRBD1 matching over 7 bases. CDR1 and CDR2 (germline): MNHEY, SVGAGI. The CDR3 consists of 14 residues. V dropped 6 bases and J dropped 5; count of bases not matched to a gene: 9. The CDR3 region has the DNA TGTGCCAGCAGAATTCAGACAGGGAGAACTGAAGCTTTCTTT. This gives the protein CASRIQTGRTEAFF.

The chain combines TRBV7-9 with TRBJ2-1; 8 bases are shared with TRBD2. The ends lost 6 bases at V and 6 bases at J; junction bases unmatched: 7. The CDR3 runs to 14 residues. Germline V gene data show CDR1 as SEHNR and CDR2 as FQNEAQ (reference sequence). In nucleotides, the CDR3 is TGTGCCAGCAGGGCGGGGGGCATGGGCAATGAGCAGTTCTTC. Translating gives CASRAGGMGNEQFF.